This TCR beta chain came from a study of T cell responses to AZD1222 COVID-19 vaccine. The protocol was immunoSEQ multiplex PCR, while the TCRdb copy is restricted to in-frame clones and leaves out a portion. The sample includes roughly 97,000 clones, more than 85% of them seen just once. Trimming took 5 bases from V and 8 from J, leaving 15 bases between them. Germline V CDR1 and CDR2: MNHEY, SVGAGI. This CDR3 contains 13 residues. This specimen consisted of peripheral blood, obtained on day 0 of AZD1222 vaccination. This receptor was obtained from an adult in good health. The chain employs TRBV6-5 and TRBJ1-2; D unresolved. CDR3 sequence reads: CASSPTGAGGYTF. The CDR3 nucleotides read TGTGCCAGCAGTCCGACGGGCGCTGGGGGCTACACCTTC.